Reported below is one T cell receptor (beta chain). This clone is described as medium-sized (0.01 to 0.1%). Its target antigen remains unknown. Nothing much larger sits one base from this clone, and base qualities are not available. The library was built by means of the immunoSEQ multiplex PCR assay. The hsTCRB Kit was used according to the manufacturer's protocol to amplify rearranged TCR beta chain sequences. Sequencing of TCRB libraries was carried out on an Illumina MiSeq. On the study's bioinformatics: The kit vendor's proprietary platform handled demultiplexing, trimming and gene mapping. TCRdb holds this immuneACCESS table with in-frame rearrangements only. Some clones are missing; in checked studies, unresolved V genes explain under half, and the rest has no known cause. V, J and clone size reflect that table, while D and trimming were determined from the DNA. The sample table contains about 60,000 clones; only one count was recorded for 84% of them. The ten biggest clones cover about 3.8% of the sample.

The data stem from a study of a mutant IDH1 vaccine in newly diagnosed glioma (dated by TCRdb to about 2021). Notes on the research overall: Patients were given eight vaccinations, in weeks 1, 3, 5, 7, 11, 15, 19 and 23, which matched visits V03 through V10. Longitudinal TCRB deep sequencing was done for roughly 23 treated patients, wherever samples were available for exploratory analyses. Vaccination began 4-6 weeks after radiotherapy alone, or alongside temozolomide cycles in the chemotherapy-containing groups. Peripheral blood samples were drawn at six visits, namely V03 (baseline), V05, V07, V10, V12 and V13. Prior to enrollment, patients had been given standard therapy consisting of radiotherapy alone, temozolomide alone, or radiochemotherapy with temozolomide, with the combination given to most patients. Of the approximately 33 treated patients, approximately 62% were male and approximately 40% were female, and a mean age of approximately 40 years was recorded. Broad study findings and their caveats: No apparent relationship was observed between pseudoprogression and alterations in the top peripheral T cell clonotypes detected by TCRB sequencing. Immune responses induced by the vaccine were seen in roughly 95% of patients across multiple MHC alleles. It was noted by the authors that analyses of patient blood samples could not be reproduced owing to sample limitations. Availability determined which PBMC samples were chosen for TCRB deep sequencing.

What the time point label conveys for this sample: week 11, during vaccination. Each vaccine dose was 300 ug of a 20-mer mutant IDH1 peptide in Montanide, given subcutaneously with topical imiquimod. All donors had newly diagnosed IDH1-mutant astrocytomas of WHO grade 3 or 4 that showed loss of nuclear ATRX. The samples were drawn from NOA16, a multicentre, single-arm, open-label phase I trial in Germany that tested a mutant IDH1 peptide vaccine in humans for the first time. Genomic DNA for TCRB sequencing was isolated from EDTA blood with the DNeasy Blood and Tissue Kit. The CDR3 runs 16 residues from the cysteine to the phenylalanine. Of all the DNA, just the CDR3 is kept, 48 bases in frame from base 1. V loses 3 bases of germline sequence and J loses 0 bases, and the interval between the two ends is 12 bases. According to the germline V gene (reference sequence), CDR1 reads MNHNY and CDR2 reads SVGAGI.

Here the sequenced sample was PBMCs, taken from a glioma patient whose treatment included an IDH1 peptide vaccine. The V and J genes are TRBV6-6 and TRBJ1-3, with the D gene call left open. This TCR was sampled from a man aged 25 to 40 with glioma. CDR3 sequence: CASSYTAKPSGNTIYF. The nucleotides read TGTGCCAGCAGTTATACAGCAAAACCCTCTGGAAACACCATATATTTT.